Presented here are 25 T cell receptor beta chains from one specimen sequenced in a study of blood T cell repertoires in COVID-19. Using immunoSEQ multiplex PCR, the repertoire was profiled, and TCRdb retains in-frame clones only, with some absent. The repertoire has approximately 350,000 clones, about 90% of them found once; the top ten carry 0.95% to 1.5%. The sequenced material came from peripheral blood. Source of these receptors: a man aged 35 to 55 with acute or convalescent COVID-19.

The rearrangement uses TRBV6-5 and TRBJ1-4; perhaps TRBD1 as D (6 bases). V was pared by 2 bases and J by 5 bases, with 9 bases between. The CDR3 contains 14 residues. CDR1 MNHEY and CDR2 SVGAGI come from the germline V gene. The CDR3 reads CASSYDRKNEKLFF. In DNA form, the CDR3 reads TGTGCCAGCAGTTACGACAGGAAAAATGAAAAACTGTTTTTT.

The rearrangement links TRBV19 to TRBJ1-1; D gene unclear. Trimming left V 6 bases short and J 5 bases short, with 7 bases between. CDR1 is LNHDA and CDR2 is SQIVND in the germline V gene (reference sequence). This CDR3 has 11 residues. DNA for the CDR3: TGTGCCAGTAGGCAGGCGACTGAAGCTTTCTTT. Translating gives CASRQATEAFF.

The CDR3 loop reads CASSKQTGTGANSPLHF. DNA of the CDR3: TGCGCCAGCAGTAAACAAACCGGGACAGGGGCCAATTCACCCCTCCACTTT. The chain employs TRBV23-1 and TRBJ1-6, with 10 positions matching TRBD1. TRBV23-1 is treated as an ORF (open reading frame) with a function not yet certain. J lost 7 bases, V lost 5 bases, and 11 bases had no gene match. This CDR3 region has 17 residues.

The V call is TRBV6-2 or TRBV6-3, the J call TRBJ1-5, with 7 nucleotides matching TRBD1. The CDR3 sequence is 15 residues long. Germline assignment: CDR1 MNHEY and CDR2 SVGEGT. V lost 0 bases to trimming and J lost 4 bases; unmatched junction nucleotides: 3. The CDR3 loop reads CASSYSTRGNQPQHF. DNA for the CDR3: TGTGCCAGCAGTTACTCTACCAGGGGGAATCAGCCCCAGCATTTT.

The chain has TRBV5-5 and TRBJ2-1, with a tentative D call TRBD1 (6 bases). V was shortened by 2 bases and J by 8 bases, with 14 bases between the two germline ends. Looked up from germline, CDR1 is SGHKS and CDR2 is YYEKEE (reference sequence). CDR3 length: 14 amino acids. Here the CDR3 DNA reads TGTGCCAGCAGCTTTGGGACAAACGTCGATGAGCAGTTCTTC. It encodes CASSFGTNVDEQFF.

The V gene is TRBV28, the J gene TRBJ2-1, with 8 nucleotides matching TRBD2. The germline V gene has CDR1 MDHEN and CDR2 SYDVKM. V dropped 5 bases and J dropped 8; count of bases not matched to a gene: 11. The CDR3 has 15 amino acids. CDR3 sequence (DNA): TGTGCCAGCAGTCCCCGACTAGCGAGGTGGCATGAGCAGTTCTTC. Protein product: CASSPRLARWHEQFF.

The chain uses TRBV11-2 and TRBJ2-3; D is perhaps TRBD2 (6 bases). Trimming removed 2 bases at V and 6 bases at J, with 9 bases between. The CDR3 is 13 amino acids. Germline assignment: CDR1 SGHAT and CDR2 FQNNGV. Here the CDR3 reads CASSLRAGDTQYF. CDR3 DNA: TGTGCCAGCAGCTTACGGGCGGGGGATACGCAGTATTTT.

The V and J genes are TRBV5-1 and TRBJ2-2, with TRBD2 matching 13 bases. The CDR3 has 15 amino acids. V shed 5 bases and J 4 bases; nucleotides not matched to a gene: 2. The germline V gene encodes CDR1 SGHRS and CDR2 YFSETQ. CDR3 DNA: TGCGCCAGCAGGGGACTAGCGGGGTCCACCGGGGAGCTGTTTTTT. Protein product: CASRGLAGSTGELFF.

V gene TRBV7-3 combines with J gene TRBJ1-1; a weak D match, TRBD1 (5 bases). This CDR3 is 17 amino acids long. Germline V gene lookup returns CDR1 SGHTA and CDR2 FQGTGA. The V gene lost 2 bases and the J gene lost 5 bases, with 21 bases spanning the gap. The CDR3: CASSLVLVQRGETEAFF. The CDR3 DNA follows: TGTGCCAGCAGCTTAGTTTTGGTACAGCGGGGGGAGACTGAAGCTTTCTTT.

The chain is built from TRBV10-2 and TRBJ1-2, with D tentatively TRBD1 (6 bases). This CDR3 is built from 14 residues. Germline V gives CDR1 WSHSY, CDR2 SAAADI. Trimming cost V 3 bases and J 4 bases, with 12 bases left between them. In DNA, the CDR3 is TGCGCCAGCAGTGAAGGGGGGGTTGTCTATGGCTACACCTTC. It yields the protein CASSEGGVVYGYTF.

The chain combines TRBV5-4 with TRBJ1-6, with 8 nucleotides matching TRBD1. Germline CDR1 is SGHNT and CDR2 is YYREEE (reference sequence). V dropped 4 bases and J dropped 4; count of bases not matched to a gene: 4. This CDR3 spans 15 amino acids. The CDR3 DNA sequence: TGTGCCAGCAGCCGGGGACAGGAGTATAATTCACCCCTCCACTTT. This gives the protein CASSRGQEYNSPLHF. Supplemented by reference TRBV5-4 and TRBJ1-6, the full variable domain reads ETGVTQSPTHLIKTRGQQVTLRCSSQSGHNTVSWYQQALGQGPQFIFQYYREEENGRGNFPPRFSGLQFPNYSSELNVNALELDDSALYLCASSRGQEYNSPLHFGNGTRLTVT.

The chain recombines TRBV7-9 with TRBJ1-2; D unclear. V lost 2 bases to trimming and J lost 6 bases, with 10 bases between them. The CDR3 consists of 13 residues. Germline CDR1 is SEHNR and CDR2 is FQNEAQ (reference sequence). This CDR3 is CASSLLAGDGYTF. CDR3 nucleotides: TGTGCCAGCAGCTTACTGGCAGGTGATGGCTACACCTTC.

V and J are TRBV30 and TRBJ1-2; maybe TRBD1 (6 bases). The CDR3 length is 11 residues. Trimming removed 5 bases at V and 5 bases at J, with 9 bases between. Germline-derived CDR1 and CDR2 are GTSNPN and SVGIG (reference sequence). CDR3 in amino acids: CAWGTGYGYTF. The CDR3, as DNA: TGTGCCTGGGGTACAGGGTATGGCTACACCTTC.

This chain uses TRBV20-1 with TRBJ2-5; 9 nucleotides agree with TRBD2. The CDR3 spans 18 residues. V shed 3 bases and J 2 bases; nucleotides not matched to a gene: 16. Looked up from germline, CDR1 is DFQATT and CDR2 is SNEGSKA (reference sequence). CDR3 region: CSASLASGTRGPQETQYF. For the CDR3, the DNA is TGCAGTGCTAGTTTGGCTAGCGGGACCAGGGGCCCTCAAGAGACCCAGTACTTC.

DNA for the CDR3: TGCGCCAGCAGCCAAGATCGGGGTACGTCGAACACTGAAGCTTTCTTT. Its protein product is CASSQDRGTSNTEAFF. The genes are TRBV4-3 and TRBJ1-1, with unresolved D. The CDR3 extends over 16 amino acids. The germline gives CDR1 LGHNA, CDR2 YSLEER. Trimming removed 0 bases from V and 1 base from J, with 12 bases in between.

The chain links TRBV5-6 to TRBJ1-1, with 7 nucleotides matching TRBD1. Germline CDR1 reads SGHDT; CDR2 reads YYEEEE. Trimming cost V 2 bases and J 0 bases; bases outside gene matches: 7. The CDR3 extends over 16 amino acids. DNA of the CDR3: TGTGCCAGCAGCTTTTTAAGGACAGGAGTGAACACTGAAGCTTTCTTT. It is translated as CASSFLRTGVNTEAFF.

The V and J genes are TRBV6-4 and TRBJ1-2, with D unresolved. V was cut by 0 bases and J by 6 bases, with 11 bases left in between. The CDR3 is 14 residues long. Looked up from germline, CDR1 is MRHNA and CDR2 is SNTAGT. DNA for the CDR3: TGTGCCAGCAGTGACTCGAGTTCCGGGGATGGCTACACCTTC. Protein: CASSDSSSGDGYTF.

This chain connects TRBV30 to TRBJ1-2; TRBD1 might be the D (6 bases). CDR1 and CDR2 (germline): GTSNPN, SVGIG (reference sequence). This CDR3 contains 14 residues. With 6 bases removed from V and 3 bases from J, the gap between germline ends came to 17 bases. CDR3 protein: CACTTGGAHYGYTF. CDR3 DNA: TGTGCCTGCACTACGGGGGGGGCTCACTATGGCTACACCTTC. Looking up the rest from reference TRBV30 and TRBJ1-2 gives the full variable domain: SQTIHQWPATLVQPVGSPLSLECTVEGTSNPNLYWYRQAAGRGLQLLFYSVGIGQISSEVPQNLSASRPQDRQFILSSKKLLLSDSGFYLCACTTGGAHYGYTFGSGTRLTVV.

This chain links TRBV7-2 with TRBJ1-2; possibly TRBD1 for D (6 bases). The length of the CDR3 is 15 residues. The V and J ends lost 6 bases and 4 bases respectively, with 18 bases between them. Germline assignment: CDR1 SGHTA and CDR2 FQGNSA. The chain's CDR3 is CASSPLTGNGYGYTF. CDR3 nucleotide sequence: TGTGCCAGCAGTCCCCTTACAGGGAATGGCTATGGCTACACCTTC. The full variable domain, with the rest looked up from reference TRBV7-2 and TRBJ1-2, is GAGVSQSPSNKVTEKGKDVELRCDPISGHTALYWYRQSLGQGLEFLIYFQGNSAPDKSGLPSDRFSAERTGGSVSTLTIQRTQQEDSAVYLCASSPLTGNGYGYTFGSGTRLTVV.

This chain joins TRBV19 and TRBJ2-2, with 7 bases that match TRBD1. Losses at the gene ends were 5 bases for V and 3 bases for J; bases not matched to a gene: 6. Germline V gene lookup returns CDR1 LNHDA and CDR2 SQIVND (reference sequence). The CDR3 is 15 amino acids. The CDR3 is CASSQDRRDTGELFF. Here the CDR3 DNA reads TGTGCCAGTAGTCAGGACAGGAGAGACACCGGGGAGCTGTTTTTT. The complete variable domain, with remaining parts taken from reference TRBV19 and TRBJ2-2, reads DGGITQSPKYLFRKEGQNVTLSCEQNLNHDAMYWYRQDPGQGLRLIYYSQIVNDFQKGDIAEGYSVSREKKESFPLTVTSAQKNPTAFYLCASSQDRRDTGELFFGEGSRLTVL.

The CDR3: CASSIAQEMDEQFF. In DNA form, the CDR3 reads TGTGCCAGTAGTATAGCACAGGAGATGGATGAGCAGTTCTTC. The rearrangement links TRBV19 to TRBJ2-1; possible D gene TRBD1, 5 bases. The CDR3 runs to 14 residues. The ends were cut back, 1 base at V and 8 bases at J, with 12 bases in the middle. The V gene's germline CDR1 is LNHDA and CDR2 SQIVND (reference sequence).

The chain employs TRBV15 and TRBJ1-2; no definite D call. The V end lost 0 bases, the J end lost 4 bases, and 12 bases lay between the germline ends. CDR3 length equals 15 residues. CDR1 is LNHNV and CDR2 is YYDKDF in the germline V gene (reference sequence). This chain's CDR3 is CATSRDIEGTYGYTF. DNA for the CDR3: TGTGCCACCAGCAGAGATATCGAGGGAACCTATGGCTACACCTTC.

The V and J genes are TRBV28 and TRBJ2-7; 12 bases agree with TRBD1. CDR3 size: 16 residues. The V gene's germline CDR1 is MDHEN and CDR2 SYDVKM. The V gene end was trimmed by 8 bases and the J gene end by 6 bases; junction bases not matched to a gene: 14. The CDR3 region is CASALSRGTGGGEQYF. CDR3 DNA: TGTGCCAGCGCCCTGTCCCGCGGGACAGGGGGCGGCGAGCAGTACTTC.

The CDR3 bases are TGTGCCAGTAGTCAATACAGAGTGAACACTGAAGCTTTCTTT. Translated: CASSQYRVNTEAFF. This chain connects TRBV19 to TRBJ1-1, with no clear D. The V end lost 5 bases, the J end lost 0 bases, and 10 bases lay between the germline ends. The CDR3 consists of 14 residues. Germline V gives CDR1 LNHDA, CDR2 SQIVND (reference sequence).

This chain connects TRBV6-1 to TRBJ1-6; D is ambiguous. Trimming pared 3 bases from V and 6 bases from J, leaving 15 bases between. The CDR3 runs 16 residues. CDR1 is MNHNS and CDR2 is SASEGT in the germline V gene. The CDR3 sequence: CASSDTGSTSNSPLHF. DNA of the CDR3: TGTGCCAGCAGTGACACCGGGAGCACCTCTAATTCACCCCTCCACTTT.